The 8 T cell receptor beta chains below were found in one sample sequenced in a study of OX40 agonist ivuxolimab in advanced cancers. Using immunoSEQ multiplex PCR, the repertoire was profiled, and TCRdb retains in-frame clones only, with some absent. The sample lists some 60,000 clones, 86% occurring once. This specimen consisted of CD4+ or CD8+ T cells sorted from blood, obtained in a trial of the OX40 agonist ivuxolimab. These receptors all come from an adult with an advanced solid tumor such as melanoma, head and neck, liver or kidney cancer.

The chain is built from TRBV27 and TRBJ2-7; 12 bases are a match to TRBD2. The V and J ends lost 6 bases and 4 bases, in that order; junction bases with no gene match: 4. This CDR3 is 14 amino acids long. Germline V gene data show CDR1 as MNHEY and CDR2 as SMNVEV (reference sequence). The CDR3 is CASRVTSGSYEQYF. The CDR3 DNA follows: TGTGCCAGCAGGGTGACTAGCGGGAGTTACGAGCAGTACTTC.

The CDR3 nucleotides are TGTGCCAGCAGTTTTGGGCTTACTGAGCAGTTCTTC. This codes for CASSFGLTEQFF. The gene calls are TRBV27 and TRBJ2-1, with no clear D. Germline V gene sequence: CDR1 MNHEY, CDR2 SMNVEV (reference sequence). The CDR3 length is 12 residues. Deletions cut 3 bases from V and 9 bases from J, with 9 bases between.

This clone came up once. This chain links TRBV30 with TRBJ1-2; possibly TRBD1 for D (6 bases). The length of the CDR3 is 13 residues. The germline V gene encodes CDR1 GTSNPN and CDR2 SVGIG (reference sequence). The germline V and J ends were trimmed by 4 bases and 4 bases, with 13 bases remaining between them. For the CDR3, the DNA is TGTGCCTGGAAGAGGGGGGGGTTCTATGGCTACACCTTC. This codes for CAWKRGGFYGYTF.

The gene calls are TRBV6-6 and TRBJ2-7; 9 bases match TRBD1. The length of the CDR3 is 14 residues. J lost 2 bases, V lost 6 bases, and 5 bases had no gene match. Germline V lookup: CDR1 MNHNY, CDR2 SVGAGI (reference sequence). The CDR3 region is CASRRQGVAYEQYF. In DNA, the CDR3 is TGTGCCAGCAGGCGACAGGGGGTCGCCTACGAGCAGTACTTC.

The J gene is TRBJ2-2, the V gene TRBV4-1; weak D call: TRBD2 (5 bases). This CDR3 spans 18 amino acids. V lost 0 bases, J lost 4 bases, and 18 bases lay in between. CDR1 is MGHRA, CDR2 YSYEKL, per germline. For the CDR3, the DNA is TGCGCCAGCAGCCAAGATAAAGAATGGTCTAGCATCACCGGGGAGCTGTTTTTT. Protein: CASSQDKEWSSITGELFF.

The chain has TRBV7-9 and TRBJ1-2; 10 bases line up with TRBD1. The CDR3 covers 14 residues. V was clipped by 6 bases and J by 8 bases; unmatched bases: 9. Per the germline V gene, CDR1 is SEHNR and CDR2 is FQNEAQ (reference sequence). Here the CDR3 reads CASSPGTGAWGYTF. Here the CDR3 DNA reads TGTGCCAGCAGTCCCGGGACAGGGGCTTGGGGCTACACCTTC.

This rearrangement joins TRBV19 to TRBJ2-2, with a weak D call TRBD1 (5 bases). This CDR3 is built from 14 residues. With 5 bases removed from V and 5 bases from J, the gap between germline ends came to 12 bases. The germline V gene has CDR1 LNHDA and CDR2 SQIVND (reference sequence). Written as DNA, the CDR3 is TGTGCCAGTAGTCCCTACGACAGAACCGGGGAGCTGTTTTTT. Translation: CASSPYDRTGELFF. The full variable domain, its missing parts supplied by reference TRBV19 and TRBJ2-2, is DGGITQSPKYLFRKEGQNVTLSCEQNLNHDAMYWYRQDPGQGLRLIYYSQIVNDFQKGDIAEGYSVSREKKESFPLTVTSAQKNPTAFYLCASSPYDRTGELFFGEGSRLTVL.

The chain couples TRBV6-5 to TRBJ1-2; 11 nucleotides agree with TRBD1. Losses at the gene ends were 5 bases for V and 8 bases for J; bases not matched to a gene: 7. Germline values: CDR1 MNHEY, CDR2 SVGAGI. This CDR3 has 14 residues. CDR3 bases: TGTGCCAGCAGTGGATCCGGGACAGGGGGAGGCTACACCTTC. This encodes CASSGSGTGGGYTF.